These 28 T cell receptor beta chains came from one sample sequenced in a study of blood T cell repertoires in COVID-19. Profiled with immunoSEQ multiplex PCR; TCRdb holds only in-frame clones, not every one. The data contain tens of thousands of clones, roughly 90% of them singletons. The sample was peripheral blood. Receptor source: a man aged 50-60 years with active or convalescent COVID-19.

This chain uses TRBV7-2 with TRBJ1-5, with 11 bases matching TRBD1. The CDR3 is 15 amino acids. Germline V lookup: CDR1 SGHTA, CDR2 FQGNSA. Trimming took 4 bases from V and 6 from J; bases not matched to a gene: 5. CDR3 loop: CASSSGQGASQPQHF. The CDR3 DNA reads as TGTGCCAGCAGCTCCGGACAGGGGGCTAGTCAGCCCCAGCATTTT.

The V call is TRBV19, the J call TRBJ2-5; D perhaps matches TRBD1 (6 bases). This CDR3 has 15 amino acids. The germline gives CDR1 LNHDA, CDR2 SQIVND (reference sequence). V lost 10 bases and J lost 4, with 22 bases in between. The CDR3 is CATAPGQGFGETQYF. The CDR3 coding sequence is TGTGCCACCGCGCCGGGGCAGGGGTTTGGAGAGACCCAGTACTTC.

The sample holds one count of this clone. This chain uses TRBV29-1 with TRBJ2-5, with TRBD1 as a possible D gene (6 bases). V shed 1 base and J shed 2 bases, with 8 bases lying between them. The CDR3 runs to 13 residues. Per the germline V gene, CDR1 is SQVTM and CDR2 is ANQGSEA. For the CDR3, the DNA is TGCAGCGTTGAAGGGACAGCGCAAGAGACCCAGTACTTC. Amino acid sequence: CSVEGTAQETQYF.

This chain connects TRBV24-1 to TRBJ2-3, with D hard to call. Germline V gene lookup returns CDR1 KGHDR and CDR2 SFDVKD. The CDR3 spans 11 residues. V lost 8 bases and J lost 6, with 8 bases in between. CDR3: CATTNFDTQYF. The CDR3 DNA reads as TGTGCCACCACAAATTTCGATACGCAGTATTTT.

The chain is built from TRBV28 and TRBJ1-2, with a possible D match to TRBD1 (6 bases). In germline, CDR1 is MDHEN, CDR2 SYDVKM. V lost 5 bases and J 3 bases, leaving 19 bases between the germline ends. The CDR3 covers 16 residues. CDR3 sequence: CASSGWATGSDYGYTF. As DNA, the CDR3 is TGTGCCAGCAGTGGCTGGGCTACAGGGTCGGACTATGGCTACACCTTC.

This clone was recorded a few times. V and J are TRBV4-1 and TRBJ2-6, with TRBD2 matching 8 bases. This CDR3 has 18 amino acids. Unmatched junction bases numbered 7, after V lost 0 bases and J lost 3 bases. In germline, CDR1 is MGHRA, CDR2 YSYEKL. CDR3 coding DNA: TGCGCCAGCAGCCAAGATCCAGCGGGAGAAGTTGGGGCCAACGTCCTGACTTTC. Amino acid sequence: CASSQDPAGEVGANVLTF.

CDR3 residues: CASSQDSSRQGLEKLFF. The CDR3 nucleotides read TGCGCCAGCAGCCAAGATTCTTCGAGGCAGGGGTTGGAAAAACTGTTTTTT. The rearrangement links TRBV4-1 to TRBJ1-4; D may be TRBD1 (6 bases). V was cut by 0 bases and J by 8 bases, with 19 bases left in between. The CDR3 is made up of 17 amino acids. CDR1 is MGHRA and CDR2 is YSYEKL in the germline V gene.

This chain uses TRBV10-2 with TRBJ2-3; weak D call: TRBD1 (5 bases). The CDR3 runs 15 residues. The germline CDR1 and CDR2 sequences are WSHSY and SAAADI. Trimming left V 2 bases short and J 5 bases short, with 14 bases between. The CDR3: CASSEIGDQGDTQYF. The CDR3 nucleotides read TGCGCCAGCAGTGAGATAGGCGATCAGGGAGATACGCAGTATTTT.

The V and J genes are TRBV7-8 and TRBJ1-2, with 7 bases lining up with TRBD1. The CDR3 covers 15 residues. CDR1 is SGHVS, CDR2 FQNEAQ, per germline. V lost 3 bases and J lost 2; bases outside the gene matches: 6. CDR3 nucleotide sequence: TGTGCCAGCAGCTTTACACAGGGGCGGAACTATGGCTACACCTTC. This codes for CASSFTQGRNYGYTF. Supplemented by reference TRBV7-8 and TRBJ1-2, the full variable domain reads GAGVSQSPRYKVAKRGQDVALRCDPISGHVSLFWYQQALGQGPEFLTYFQNEAQLDKSGLPSDRFFAERPEGSVSTLKIQRTQQEDSAVYLCASSFTQGRNYGYTFGSGTRLTVV.

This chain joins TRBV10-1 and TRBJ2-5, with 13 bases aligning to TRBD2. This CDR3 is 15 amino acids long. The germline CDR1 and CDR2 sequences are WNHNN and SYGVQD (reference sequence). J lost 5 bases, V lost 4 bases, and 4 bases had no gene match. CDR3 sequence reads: CASSAGTSGTETQYF. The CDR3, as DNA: TGCGCCAGCAGTGCAGGGACTAGCGGGACTGAGACCCAGTACTTC.

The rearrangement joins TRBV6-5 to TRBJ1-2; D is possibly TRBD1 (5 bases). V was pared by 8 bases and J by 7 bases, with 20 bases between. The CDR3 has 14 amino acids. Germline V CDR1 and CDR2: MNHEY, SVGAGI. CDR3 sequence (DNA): TGTGCCAGCTCCAGTGTACTAAGGAGGGGTGGCTACACCTTC. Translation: CASSSVLRRGGYTF.

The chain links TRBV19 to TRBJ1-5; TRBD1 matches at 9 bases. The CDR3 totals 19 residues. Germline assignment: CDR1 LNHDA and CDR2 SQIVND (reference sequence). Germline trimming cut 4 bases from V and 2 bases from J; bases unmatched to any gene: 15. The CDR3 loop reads CASSRGQGGWDIGNQPQHF. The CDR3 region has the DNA TGTGCCAGTAGTAGGGGACAGGGAGGATGGGATATCGGCAATCAGCCCCAGCATTTT.

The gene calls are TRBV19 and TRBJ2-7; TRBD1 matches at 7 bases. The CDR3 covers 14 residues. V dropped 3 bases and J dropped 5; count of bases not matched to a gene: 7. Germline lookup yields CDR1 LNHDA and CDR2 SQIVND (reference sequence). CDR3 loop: CASSIGRGPHEQYF. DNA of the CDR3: TGTGCCAGTAGTATTGGTAGGGGGCCCCACGAGCAGTACTTC.

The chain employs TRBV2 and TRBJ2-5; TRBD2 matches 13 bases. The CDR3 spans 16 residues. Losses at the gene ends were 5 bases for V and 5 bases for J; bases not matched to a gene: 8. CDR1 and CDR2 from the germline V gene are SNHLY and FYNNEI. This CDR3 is CASSPLAGGPGETQYF. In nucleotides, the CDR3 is TGTGCCAGCAGTCCACTAGCGGGAGGGCCAGGGGAGACCCAGTACTTC.

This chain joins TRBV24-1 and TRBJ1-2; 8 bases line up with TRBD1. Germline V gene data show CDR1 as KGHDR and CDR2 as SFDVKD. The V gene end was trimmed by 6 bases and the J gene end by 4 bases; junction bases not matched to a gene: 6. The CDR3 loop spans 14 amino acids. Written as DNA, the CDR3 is TGTGCCACCAGTCAGACAGGGGATTTCTATGGCTACACCTTC. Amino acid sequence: CATSQTGDFYGYTF.

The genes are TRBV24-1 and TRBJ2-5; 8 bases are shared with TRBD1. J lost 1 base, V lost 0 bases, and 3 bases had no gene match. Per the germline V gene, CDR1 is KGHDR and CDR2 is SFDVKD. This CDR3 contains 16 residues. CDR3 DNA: TGTGCCACCAGTGATTTGCGGACAGGGACCCAAGAGACCCAGTACTTC. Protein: CATSDLRTGTQETQYF.

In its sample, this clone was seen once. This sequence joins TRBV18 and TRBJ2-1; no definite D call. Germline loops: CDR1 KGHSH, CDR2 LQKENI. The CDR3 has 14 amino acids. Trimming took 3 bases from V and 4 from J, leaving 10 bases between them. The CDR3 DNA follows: TGTGCCAGCTCACCGGAGACCGGTTACAATGAGCAGTTCTTC. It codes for CASSPETGYNEQFF. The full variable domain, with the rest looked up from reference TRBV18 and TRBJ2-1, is NAGVMQNPRHLVRRRGQEARLRCSPMKGHSHVYWYRQLPEEGLKFMVYLQKENIIDESGMPKERFSAEFPKEGPSILRIQQVVRGDSAAYFCASSPETGYNEQFFGPGTRLTVL.

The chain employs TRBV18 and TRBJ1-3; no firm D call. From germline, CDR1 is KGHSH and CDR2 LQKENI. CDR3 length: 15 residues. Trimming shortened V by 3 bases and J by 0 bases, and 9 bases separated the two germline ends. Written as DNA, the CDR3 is TGTGCCAGCTCACCCAGATACAACTCTGGAAACACCATATATTTT. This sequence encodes CASSPRYNSGNTIYF.

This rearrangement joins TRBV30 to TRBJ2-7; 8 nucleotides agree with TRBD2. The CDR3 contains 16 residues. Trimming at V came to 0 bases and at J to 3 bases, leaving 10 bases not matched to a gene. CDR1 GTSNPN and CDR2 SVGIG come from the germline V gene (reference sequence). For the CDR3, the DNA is TGTGCCTGGAGTGTAAGATCCAGCGGGAGAATCTACGAGCAGTACTTC. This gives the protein CAWSVRSSGRIYEQYF.

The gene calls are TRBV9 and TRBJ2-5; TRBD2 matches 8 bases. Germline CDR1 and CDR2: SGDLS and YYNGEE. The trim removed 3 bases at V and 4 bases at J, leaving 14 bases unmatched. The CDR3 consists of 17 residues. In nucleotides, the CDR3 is TGTGCCAGCAGCGCCGGTGCGGGGGGAACTTGGGTAGAGACCCAGTACTTC. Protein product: CASSAGAGGTWVETQYF.

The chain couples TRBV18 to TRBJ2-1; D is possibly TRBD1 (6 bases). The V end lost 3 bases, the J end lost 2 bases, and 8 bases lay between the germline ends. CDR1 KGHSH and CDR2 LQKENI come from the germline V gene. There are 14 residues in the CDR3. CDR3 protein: CASSPAGAYNEQFF. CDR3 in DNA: TGTGCCAGCTCACCGGCAGGGGCCTACAATGAGCAGTTCTTC. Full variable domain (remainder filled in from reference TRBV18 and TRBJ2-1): NAGVMQNPRHLVRRRGQEARLRCSPMKGHSHVYWYRQLPEEGLKFMVYLQKENIIDESGMPKERFSAEFPKEGPSILRIQQVVRGDSAAYFCASSPAGAYNEQFFGPGTRLTVL.

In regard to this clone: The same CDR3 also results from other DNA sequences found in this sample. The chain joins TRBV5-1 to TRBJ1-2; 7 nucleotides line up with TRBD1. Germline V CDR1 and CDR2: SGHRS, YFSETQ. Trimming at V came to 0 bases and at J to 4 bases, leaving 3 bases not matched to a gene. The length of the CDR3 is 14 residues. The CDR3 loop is CASSLGQGGYGYTF. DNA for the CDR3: TGCGCCAGCAGCTTGGGACAGGGAGGCTATGGCTACACCTTC. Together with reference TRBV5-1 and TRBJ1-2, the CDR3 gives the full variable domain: KAGVTQTPRYLIKTRGQQVTLSCSPISGHRSVSWYQQTPGQGLQFLFEYFSETQRNKGNFPGRFSGRQFSNSRSEMNVSTLELGDSALYLCASSLGQGGYGYTFGSGTRLTVV.

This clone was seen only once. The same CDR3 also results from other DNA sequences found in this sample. CDR3 protein: CASRDRGSYNSPLHF. CDR3 nucleotide sequence: TGTGCCAGTCGCGACAGGGGCTCCTATAATTCACCCCTCCACTTT. The chain recombines TRBV19 with TRBJ1-6, with 8 bases aligning to TRBD1. The CDR3 extends over 15 amino acids. Germline lookup yields CDR1 LNHDA and CDR2 SQIVND (reference sequence). V lost 8 bases to trimming and J lost 0 bases; unmatched junction nucleotides: 3.

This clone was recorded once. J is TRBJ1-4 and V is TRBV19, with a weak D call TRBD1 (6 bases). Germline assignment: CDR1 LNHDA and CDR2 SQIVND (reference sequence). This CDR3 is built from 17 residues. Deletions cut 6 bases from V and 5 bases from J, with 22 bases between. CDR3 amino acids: CASSPDRSQPSNEKLFF. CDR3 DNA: TGTGCCAGTAGCCCCGACAGGTCCCAGCCAAGCAATGAAAAACTGTTTTTT.

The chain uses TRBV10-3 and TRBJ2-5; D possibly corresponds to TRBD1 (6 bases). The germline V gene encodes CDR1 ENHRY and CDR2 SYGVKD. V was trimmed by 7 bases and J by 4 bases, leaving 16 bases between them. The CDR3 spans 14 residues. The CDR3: CAIKKDRSRETQYF. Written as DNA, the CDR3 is TGTGCCATCAAGAAGGACAGAAGTAGAGAGACCCAGTACTTC.

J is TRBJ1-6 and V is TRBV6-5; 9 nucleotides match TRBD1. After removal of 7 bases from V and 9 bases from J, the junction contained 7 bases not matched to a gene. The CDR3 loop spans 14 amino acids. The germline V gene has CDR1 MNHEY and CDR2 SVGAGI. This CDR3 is CASMLDRGGSPLHF. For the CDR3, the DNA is TGTGCCAGCATGTTGGACAGGGGCGGTTCACCCCTCCACTTT.

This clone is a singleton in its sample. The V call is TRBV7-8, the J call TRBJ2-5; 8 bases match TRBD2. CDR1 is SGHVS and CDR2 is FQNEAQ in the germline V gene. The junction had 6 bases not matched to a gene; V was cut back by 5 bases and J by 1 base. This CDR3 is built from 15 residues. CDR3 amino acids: CASSIQAGVQETQYF. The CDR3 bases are TGTGCCAGCAGCATCCAAGCGGGGGTCCAAGAGACCCAGTACTTC.

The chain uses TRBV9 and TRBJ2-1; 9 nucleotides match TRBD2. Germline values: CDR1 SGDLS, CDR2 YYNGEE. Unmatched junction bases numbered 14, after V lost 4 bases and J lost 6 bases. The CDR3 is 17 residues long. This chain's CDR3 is CASSSIPPGLAPNEQFF. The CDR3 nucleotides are TGTGCCAGCAGCTCGATCCCACCGGGACTAGCCCCCAATGAGCAGTTCTTC. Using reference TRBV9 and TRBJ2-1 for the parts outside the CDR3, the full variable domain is DSGVTQTPKHLITATGQRVTLRCSPRSGDLSVYWYQQSLDQGLQFLIQYYNGEERAKGNILERFSAQQFPDLHSELNLSSLELGDSALYFCASSSIPPGLAPNEQFFGPGTRLTVL.